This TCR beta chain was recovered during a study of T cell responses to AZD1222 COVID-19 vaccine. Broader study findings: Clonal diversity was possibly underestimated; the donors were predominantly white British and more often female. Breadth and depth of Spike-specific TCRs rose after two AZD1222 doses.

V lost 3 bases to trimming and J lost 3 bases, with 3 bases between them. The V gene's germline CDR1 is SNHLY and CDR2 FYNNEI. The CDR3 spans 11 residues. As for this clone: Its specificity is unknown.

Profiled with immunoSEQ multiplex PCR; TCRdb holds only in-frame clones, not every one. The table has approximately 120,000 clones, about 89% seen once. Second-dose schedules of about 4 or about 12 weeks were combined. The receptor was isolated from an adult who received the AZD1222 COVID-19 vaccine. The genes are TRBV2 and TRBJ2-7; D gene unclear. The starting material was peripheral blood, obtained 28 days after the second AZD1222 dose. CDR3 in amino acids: CASSDGYEQYF. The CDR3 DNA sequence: TGTGCCAGCAGTGACGGCTACGAGCAGTACTTC. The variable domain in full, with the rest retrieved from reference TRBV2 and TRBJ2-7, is EPEVTQTPSHQVTQMGQEVILRCVPISNHLYFYWYRQILGQKVEFLVSFYNNEISEKSEIFDDQFSVERPDGSNFTLKIRSTKLEDSAMYFCASSDGYEQYFGPGTRLTVT.